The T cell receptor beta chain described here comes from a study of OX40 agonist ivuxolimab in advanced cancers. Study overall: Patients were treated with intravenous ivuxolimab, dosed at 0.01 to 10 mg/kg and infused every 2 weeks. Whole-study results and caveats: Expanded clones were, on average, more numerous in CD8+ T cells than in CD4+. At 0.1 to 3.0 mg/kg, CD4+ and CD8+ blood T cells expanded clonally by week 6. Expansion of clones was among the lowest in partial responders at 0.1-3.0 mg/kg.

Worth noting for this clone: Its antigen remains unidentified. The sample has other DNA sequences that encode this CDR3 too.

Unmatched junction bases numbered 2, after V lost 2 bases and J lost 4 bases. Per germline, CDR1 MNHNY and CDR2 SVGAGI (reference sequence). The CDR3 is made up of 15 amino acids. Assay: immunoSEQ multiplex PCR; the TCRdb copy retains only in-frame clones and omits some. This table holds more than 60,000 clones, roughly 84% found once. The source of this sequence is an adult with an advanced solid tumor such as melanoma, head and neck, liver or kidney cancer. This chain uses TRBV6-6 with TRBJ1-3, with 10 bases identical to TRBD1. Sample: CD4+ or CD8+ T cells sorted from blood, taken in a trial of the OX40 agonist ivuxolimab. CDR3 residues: CASSYGTGAGNTIYF. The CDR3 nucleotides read TGTGCCAGCAGTTACGGGACAGGGGCCGGAAACACCATATATTTT.